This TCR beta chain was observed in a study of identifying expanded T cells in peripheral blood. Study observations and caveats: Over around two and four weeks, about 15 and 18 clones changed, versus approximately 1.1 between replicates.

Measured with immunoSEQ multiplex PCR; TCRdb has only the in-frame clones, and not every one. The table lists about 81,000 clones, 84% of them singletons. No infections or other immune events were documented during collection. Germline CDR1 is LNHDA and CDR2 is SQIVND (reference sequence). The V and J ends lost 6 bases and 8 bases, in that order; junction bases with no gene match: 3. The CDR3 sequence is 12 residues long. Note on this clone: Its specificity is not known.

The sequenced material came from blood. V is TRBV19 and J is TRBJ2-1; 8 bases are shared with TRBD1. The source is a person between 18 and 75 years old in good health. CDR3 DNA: TGTGCCAGTAGCCGACAGGGGTATGAGCAGTTCTTC. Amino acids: CASSRQGYEQFF.